These T cell receptor beta chains were read from a single sample in a study of T cell changes during pregnancy in multiple sclerosis. Measured with immunoSEQ multiplex PCR; TCRdb has only the in-frame clones, and not every one. This sample carries 50,000 to 65,000 clones, about 93% of them seen once, and the ten largest clones take 2.5% to 3.5%. This material consisted of CD8+ T cells from peripheral blood mononuclear cells, taken in the second trimester of pregnancy. The receptors originated from a female donor with multiple sclerosis, enrolled in a pregnancy study. Each CDR3 is given without its conserved first and last residue.

v_call | cdr3_aa
TRBV9 | ASSVVGSSYNEQF
TRBV27 | ASSLRRGTSYEQY
TRBV18 | ASSSNIGVNQPQH
TRBV25-1 | ASSTPGGAPEAF
TRBV7-9 | ASSHGTGLLNEKLF
TRBV4-2 | ASSQDQGLVYGYT
TRBV7-3 | ASSQGIGAEAF
TRBV5-1 | ASSPKIRTRGADTQY
TRBV15 | ATRDSAGVVEQY
TRBV7-9 | ASSPRSAGAGNTEAF
TRBV6-5 | ASSYSRTEAYGYT
TRBV13 | ASSLSSVNEQF
TRBV5-4 | ASSLKREVSYEQY
TRBV5-1 | ASSTAGGPETQY
TRBV28 | ASSTTGTGELF
TRBV29-1 | SVEGQADSTDTQY
TRBV19 | ASSMFGGQAKNIQY
TRBV6-6 | ASSYSLRTEGTQY
TRBV7-6 | ASSEGGRIADRVQRDEQF
TRBV7-9 | ASSLQGGDGYT
TRBV12-2 | ASRDLAGYSDTQY
TRBV30 | AWSGQTGSVWSYEQY
TRBV27 | ASSQSTGGLYEQY
TRBV30 | AWRRGGSSYNEQF
TRBV27 | ASSPSSTSAIRETQY
TRBV27 | ASSSSGNQPQH
TRBV7-6 | ASSLDRAGGTNEQY
TRBV27 | ASSLGTRETQY
TRBV13 | ASSPRTGNHEQY
TRBV18 | ASSLGLSYEQY
TRBV5-3 | ARSNGQPSRAFQY
TRBV6-1 | ASTLTSGTDTQY
TRBV30 | AWSVGQASYEQY
TRBV29-1 | SVDAGLGLSTEAF
TRBV4-3 | ASSQDGAGASEQF
TRBV7-9 | ASSPGVRGRPKNIQY
TRBV5-4 | ASRTGPQVGYT
TRBV27 | ATRVGRRSRETQY
TRBV7-9 | ASSLKQGEDTQY
TRBV7-5 | VRSSHKSYEQY
TRBV2 | AIQGVGQF
TRBV6-5 | ASSVGDRGYEQY
TRBV9 | ASSVGDRGSEQY
TRBV13 | ASSLGRPGYGTGELF
TRBV28 | ASSPLESGRSTDTQY
TRBV7-8 | ASSLATSGSKIGELF